The clone carrying this T cell receptor (beta chain) was counted between two and nine times. The source of the sample is a study of human T cells and chemical hapten exposure. Germline-derived CDR1 and CDR2 are SGHDN and FVKESK. V lost 0 bases, J lost 4 bases, and 12 bases stayed unmatched. This CDR3 comprises 17 residues. Time point in this sample: patch test 1, 2 weeks after DPC sensitization. Treatment in this sample: therapeutic diphenylcyclopropenone sensitization with weekly scalp DPC. TCRdb reanalysed the RACE reads using MiXCR and keeps one entry per CDR3 protein. The data hold under 200,000 distinct CDR3 sequences, with roughly 14% observed a single time.

Sequenced here: whole blood, sampled in connection with sensitization to the hapten diphenylcyclopropenone (DPC). The TCR sequence derives from a woman aged 25-40 years with alopecia areata. Some clones in this sample may be carry-over from other donors' samples. This chain connects TRBV14 to TRBJ2-7, with TRBD2 identical over 7 bases. The CDR3 loop is CASSQDFSGLPYYEQYF. The CDR3 region has the DNA TGTGCCAGCAGCCAAGATTTTTCGGGACTACCATATTACGAGCAGTACTTC.